Detailed here is one TCR beta chain. Its antigen is currently unknown. This sample is drawn from a study of blood T cells in healthy people across ages. A second PCR, run for about 7 to 11 cycles, used a sample-barcoded 5' primer plus a J-beta primer mix. Per-sample output comprised a minimum of 2.5 million paired-end reads containing CDR3. TCRdb reprocessed the 5' RACE reads with MiXCR, giving one entry per CDR3 protein. The sample holds about 1.6 million distinct CDR3 sequences; approximately 32% are singletons and the top ten take around 11%. CDR1 and CDR2 (germline): DFQATT, SNEGSKA (reference sequence). This CDR3 region has 17 residues. The V and J ends lost 0 bases and 2 bases, in that order; junction bases with no gene match: 7. Donors each provided about 10 milliliters of peripheral blood. Whole-study findings and limits: The study regarded diversity estimates from one million T cells as underestimates. Age showed a roughly linear inverse relationship with TCR beta diversity per million T cells.

The source is a woman under 40 in good health. The sequenced sample was blood. This rearrangement joins TRBV20-1 to TRBJ1-1, with 12 bases that match TRBD1. The CDR3 DNA is TGCAGTGCTAGAGATCAGGGACAGGGGGCGAGAAACACTGAAGCTTTCTTT. This codes for CSARDQGQGARNTEAFF.